Listed below are T cell receptor beta chains from one sample, sequenced in a study of shared clonotypes between healthy human individuals. The table came from immunoSEQ multiplex PCR; TCRdb's copy has only in-frame clones and leaves some out. The sample includes around 1.1 million clones, 75% to 85% seen only once; the top ten take 0.6% to 0.75%. Sequencing used memory CD4+ T cells from PBMCs. The receptors originated from a man younger than 35 in good health. Some clones in this sample may be carry-over from other donors' samples. Both conserved end residues are part of each CDR3. D genes are given only for firm matches. Part of the rows lack a size; the others show once, few, many or a class for expanded clones.

D,V,length,size,J,CDR3,DNA
-,TRBV19,13,-,TRBJ2-5,CASSIGAQETQYF,TGTGCCAGTAGTATTGGAGCGCAAGAGACCCAGTACTTC
TRBD2,TRBV13,18,few,TRBJ2-2,CASSLTGRLAGGTGELFF,TGTGCCAGCAGCTTAACCGGTCGTTTGGCGGGAGGGACCGGGGAGCTGTTTTTT
TRBD2,TRBV5-4,15,many,TRBJ2-1,CASSRGLATDDEQFF,TGTGCCAGCAGCAGGGGACTAGCCACCGACGATGAGCAGTTCTTC
-,TRBV5-4,15,-,TRBJ2-6,CASSLVPAGANVLTF,TGTGCCAGCAGCTTGGTACCCGCCGGGGCCAACGTCCTGACTTTC
TRBD2,TRBV27,17,-,TRBJ2-1,CASSLMGSGTSYNEQFF,TGTGCCAGCAGTTTAATGGGTAGCGGGACCTCCTACAATGAGCAGTTCTTC
-,TRBV6-1,12,many,TRBJ2-3,CGVEGSTDTQYF,TGTGGGGTCGAGGGGAGCACAGATACGCAGTATTTT
TRBD1,TRBV6-6,14,few,TRBJ2-3,CASSPGQGGDTQYF,TGTGCCAGCAGCCCGGGACAGGGGGGAGATACGCAGTATTTT
-,TRBV6-6,9,-,TRBJ1-1,CASTQTGPF,TGTGCCAGCACCCAGACAGGCCCTTTT
-,TRBV5-1,12,-,TRBJ1-1,CASSQPSTEAFF,TGCGCCAGCAGCCAGCCCTCAACTGAAGCTTTCTTT
-,TRBV27,14,-,TRBJ2-7,CASSLAQTTYEQYF,TGTGCCAGCAGTTTAGCCCAGACGACCTACGAGCAGTACTTC
TRBD2,TRBV7-9,17,few,TRBJ2-3,CASSPGLAGGLTDTQYF,TGTGCCAGCAGCCCTGGACTAGCGGGAGGACTCACAGATACGCAGTATTTT